Below, 27 T cell receptor beta chains from the same sample are listed, as sequenced in a study of cytomegalovirus exposure and HLA in healthy donors. A multiplex PCR was run with 60 Vbeta primers and 13 Jbeta primers. Assay used: immunoSEQ multiplex PCR; TCRdb lists only in-frame clones, some missing. This table holds about 210,000 clones, over 75% found once. Sequencing was done on a sample of PBMCs. The receptors were sampled from a woman between 50 and 59 years old in good health and CMV-seropositive.

This clone appeared a single time. The chain uses TRBV14 and TRBJ1-6, with TRBD1 identical over 7 bases. The CDR3 has 15 amino acids. V shed 0 bases, J shed 7 bases, and the junction held 3 bases outside the gene matches. The germline V gene encodes CDR1 SGHDN and CDR2 FVKESK. The CDR3: CASSQEGTANSPLHF. Here the CDR3 DNA reads TGTGCCAGCAGCCAAGAGGGGACAGCAAATTCACCCCTCCACTTT.

The gene calls are TRBV6-6 and TRBJ2-7, with 9 bases that match TRBD1. Germline lookup yields CDR1 MNHNY and CDR2 SVGAGI (reference sequence). CDR3 size: 16 residues. J gave up 5 bases and V 5 bases, and 13 bases lay outside the gene matches. The CDR3 region is CASSPPPGTGTHEQYF. CDR3 sequence (DNA): TGTGCCAGCAGTCCTCCCCCCGGGACAGGGACCCACGAGCAGTACTTC.

This chain connects TRBV18 to TRBJ2-1; 9 bases map to TRBD2. CDR3 length: 16 residues. V lost 3 bases to trimming and J lost 7 bases; unmatched junction nucleotides: 10. Germline V gives CDR1 KGHSH, CDR2 LQKENI. CDR3 nucleotides: TGTGCCAGCTCACCCTTAAAGCGGGGGGCCAATAATGAGCAGTTCTTC. It is translated as CASSPLKRGANNEQFF.

In this sample, this clone turned up once. V is TRBV27 and J is TRBJ1-1; D possibly corresponds to TRBD1 (5 bases). CDR1 is MNHEY and CDR2 is SMNVEV in the germline V gene (reference sequence). The CDR3 contains 14 residues. V was trimmed by 7 bases and J by 3 bases, leaving 15 bases between them. DNA for the CDR3: TGTGCCAGCAACTCCGCGGGGGTTTACACTGAAGCTTTCTTT. It encodes CASNSAGVYTEAFF.

The rearrangement links TRBV19 to TRBJ1-2; D not certain. Germline V gives CDR1 LNHDA, CDR2 SQIVND (reference sequence). This CDR3 region has 13 residues. V lost 2 bases to trimming and J lost 6 bases, with 10 bases between them. Here the CDR3 reads CASSIITRDGYTF. As DNA, the CDR3 is TGTGCCAGTAGTATAATAACGCGGGATGGCTACACCTTC.

This clone was seen a few times. The chain combines TRBV4-1 with TRBJ2-7; D not resolved. V gave up 2 bases and J gave up 4 bases, with 9 bases separating them. The germline CDR1 and CDR2 sequences are MGHRA and YSYEKL. This CDR3 spans 13 amino acids. The CDR3 bases are TGCGCCAGCAGCCAAACCGACGGGTACGAGCAGTACTTC. Its translation: CASSQTDGYEQYF.

The V and J genes are TRBV29-1 and TRBJ2-7; D possibly corresponds to TRBD1 (5 bases). CDR1 and CDR2 from the germline V gene are SQVTM and ANQGSEA. V lost 2 bases and J lost 2, with 13 bases in between. CDR3 length equals 14 residues. The CDR3 DNA follows: TGCAGCGTTGAATCGGAACAGGCTCCCTACGAGCAGTACTTC. It codes for CSVESEQAPYEQYF.

The table lists this clone with a count of one. The rearrangement links TRBV5-1 to TRBJ1-2; TRBD1 is a possible D gene (5 bases). CDR1 is SGHRS, CDR2 YFSETQ, per germline. V gave up 6 bases and J gave up 8 bases, with 20 bases separating them. This CDR3 contains 14 residues. CDR3 in DNA: TGCGCCAGCACTCCGGCGGGGGAGGGTCGGGGCTACACCTTC. It translates to CASTPAGEGRGYTF.

The chain employs TRBV19 and TRBJ1-5; 7 bases match TRBD1. The CDR3 loop spans 13 amino acids. Germline loops: CDR1 LNHDA, CDR2 SQIVND (reference sequence). With 10 bases clipped from V and 2 bases from J, the junction kept 5 bases outside the gene matches. Here the CDR3 reads CATLGTGNQPQHF. The CDR3 nucleotides read TGTGCCACCCTCGGGACAGGCAATCAGCCCCAGCATTTT.

This clone was detected a few times. V and J are TRBV7-2 and TRBJ2-1; D is perhaps TRBD2 (6 bases). CDR3 length: 17 residues. Trimming left V 5 bases short and J 0 bases short, with 17 bases between. CDR1 and CDR2 (germline): SGHTA, FQGNSA. This CDR3 is CASSPRRRGSSYNEQFF. The CDR3 DNA is TGTGCCAGCAGCCCGAGACGGAGGGGCAGCTCCTACAATGAGCAGTTCTTC.

The J gene is TRBJ2-5, the V gene TRBV6-1; D might be TRBD2 (6 bases). Trimming cost V 5 bases and J 3 bases, with 13 bases left between them. The CDR3 totals 14 residues. Germline loops: CDR1 MNHNS, CDR2 SASEGT. CDR3 residues: CASSTRLDKETQYF. In DNA form, the CDR3 reads TGTGCCAGCAGTACTCGACTAGACAAAGAGACCCAGTACTTC.

The rearrangement uses TRBV19 and TRBJ2-3; D is unclear. In germline, CDR1 is LNHDA, CDR2 SQIVND (reference sequence). The ends were cut back, 5 bases at V and 0 bases at J, with 12 bases in the middle. The CDR3 loop spans 15 amino acids. The chain's CDR3 is CASSQDKESTDTQYF. CDR3 coding DNA: TGTGCCAGTAGTCAGGATAAGGAAAGCACAGATACGCAGTATTTT.

CDR3 bases: TGTGCCAGCAAGAGGGGACAGGGTGGTCAGCCCCAGCATTTT. It specifies CASKRGQGGQPQHF. The J gene is TRBJ1-5, the V gene TRBV27, with 9 bases identical to TRBD1. The CDR3 length is 14 residues. Germline V gives CDR1 MNHEY, CDR2 SMNVEV (reference sequence). V lost 7 bases and J lost 6; bases outside the gene matches: 7.

The chain links TRBV25-1 to TRBJ2-2, with a tentative D call TRBD1 (6 bases). Germline CDR1 is MGHDK and CDR2 is SYGVNS. V lost 3 bases, J lost 5 bases, and 13 bases lay in between. The CDR3 covers 15 residues. In DNA, the CDR3 is TGTGCCAGCAGTGATCCCTCAGGGGTAACCGGGGAGCTGTTTTTT. Its translation: CASSDPSGVTGELFF.

The chain combines TRBV5-4 with TRBJ2-5; D call uncertain. Germline V gene sequence: CDR1 SGHNT, CDR2 YYREEE (reference sequence). The CDR3 spans 14 residues. V was clipped by 0 bases and J by 2 bases, with 8 bases between them. The CDR3 loop reads CASSLGHVQETQYF. For the CDR3, the DNA is TGTGCCAGCAGCTTGGGACACGTTCAAGAGACCCAGTACTTC.

The V and J genes are TRBV9 and TRBJ1-3; TRBD1 aligns across 7 bases. The CDR3 extends over 15 amino acids. V lost 3 bases to trimming and J lost 2 bases; unmatched junction nucleotides: 5. Germline V gives CDR1 SGDLS, CDR2 YYNGEE. This chain's CDR3 is CASSAKQGTGNTIYF. The CDR3 nucleotides read TGTGCCAGCAGCGCGAAACAGGGGACTGGAAACACCATATATTTT.

This chain links TRBV5-6 with TRBJ1-6, with TRBD1 as a possible D gene (6 bases). Germline-derived CDR1 and CDR2 are SGHDT and YYEEEE. V was trimmed by 0 bases and J by 7 bases, leaving 14 bases between them. The length of the CDR3 is 16 residues. The CDR3 reads CASSLGQGSRNSPLHF. The CDR3 DNA is TGTGCCAGCAGCTTGGGGCAGGGGAGCAGGAATTCACCCCTCCACTTT.

The rearrangement links TRBV19 to TRBJ2-1; 9 bases line up with TRBD2. The V gene end was trimmed by 5 bases and the J gene end by 8 bases; junction bases not matched to a gene: 10. CDR1 LNHDA and CDR2 SQIVND come from the germline V gene (reference sequence). The CDR3 extends over 15 amino acids. This CDR3 reads CASSPREAGGYEQFF. CDR3 DNA sequence: TGTGCCAGTAGTCCCCGGGAAGCGGGGGGATATGAGCAGTTCTTC.

The V gene is TRBV29-1, the J gene TRBJ2-7; 7 positions match TRBD1. Germline CDR1 and CDR2: SQVTM and ANQGSEA. V dropped 5 bases and J dropped 5; count of bases not matched to a gene: 3. The CDR3 has 11 amino acids. The CDR3 loop reads CSVKGQDEQYF. The CDR3 bases are TGCAGCGTTAAAGGACAGGACGAGCAGTACTTC.

The chain couples TRBV7-3 to TRBJ2-2; TRBD1 might be the D (5 bases). The CDR3 totals 14 residues. V lost 0 bases and J lost 6, with 8 bases in between. Germline V lookup: CDR1 SGHTA, CDR2 FQGTGA. The CDR3 region is CASSLTRVAGELFF. The CDR3 nucleotides read TGTGCCAGCAGCTTAACCAGGGTAGCCGGGGAGCTGTTTTTT.

The V call is TRBV29-1, the J call TRBJ1-3; unclear D gene. The CDR3 loop spans 13 amino acids. The germline V and J ends were trimmed by 4 bases and 0 bases, with 7 bases remaining between them. CDR1 and CDR2 from the germline V gene are SQVTM and ANQGSEA. The CDR3 DNA is TGCAGCGTTGGCGGCGGCTCTGGAAACACCATATATTTT. This encodes CSVGGGSGNTIYF.

A single count supports this clone. The chain uses TRBV19 and TRBJ2-1; D is unresolved. Trimming took 6 bases from V and 7 from J, leaving 16 bases between them. The CDR3 length is 14 residues. In germline, CDR1 is LNHDA, CDR2 SQIVND (reference sequence). The CDR3 coding sequence is TGTGCCAGTAGAACGGCGACATATACTAATGAGCAGTTCTTC. This gives the protein CASRTATYTNEQFF.

The V and J genes are TRBV6-5 and TRBJ2-7; D ambiguous. The CDR3 covers 12 residues. The germline V gene encodes CDR1 MNHEY and CDR2 SVGAGI. V was trimmed by 0 bases and J by 6 bases, leaving 6 bases between them. This CDR3 is CASSYSTGEQYF. CDR3 nucleotide sequence: TGTGCCAGCAGTTACTCCACCGGCGAGCAGTACTTC.

Comment on this clone: Other DNA sequences within the sample encode an identical CDR3. The chain couples TRBV6-4 to TRBJ1-2, with D tentatively TRBD1 (5 bases). The ends were cut back, 2 bases at V and 7 bases at J, with 8 bases in the middle. This CDR3 spans 12 amino acids. CDR1 is MRHNA and CDR2 is SNTAGT in the germline V gene. In DNA, the CDR3 is TGTGCCAGCAGTGACAGGGGAATTGGCTACACCTTC. Translated, it gives CASSDRGIGYTF.

CDR3 loop: CASSLELETQYF. The CDR3 coding sequence is TGCGCCAGCAGCTTGGAGCTGGAGACCCAGTACTTC. This chain connects TRBV5-1 to TRBJ2-5; no definite D call. The CDR3 has 12 residues. Trimming removed 0 bases from V and 5 bases from J, with 5 bases in between. The germline CDR1 and CDR2 sequences are SGHRS and YFSETQ. Variable domain in full (rest from reference TRBV5-1 and TRBJ2-5): KAGVTQTPRYLIKTRGQQVTLSCSPISGHRSVSWYQQTPGQGLQFLFEYFSETQRNKGNFPGRFSGRQFSNSRSEMNVSTLELGDSALYLCASSLELETQYFGPGTRLLVL.

V gene TRBV28 combines with J gene TRBJ1-5; possibly TRBD1 for D (6 bases). Trimming stripped 2 bases from V and 3 bases from J, with 8 bases between. Germline CDR1 reads MDHEN; CDR2 reads SYDVKM. The CDR3 has 14 residues. CDR3 protein: CASSLGGPNQPQHF. The CDR3 DNA follows: TGTGCCAGCAGTTTAGGGGGCCCCAATCAGCCCCAGCATTTT.

The V and J genes are TRBV10-3 and TRBJ1-1; D is ambiguous. CDR3 length: 12 residues. Germline values: CDR1 ENHRY, CDR2 SYGVKD. V dropped 4 bases and J dropped 6 bases, with 9 bases sitting between them. In DNA form, the CDR3 reads TGTGCCATCAGTGCCGTGGGCGCTGAAGCTTTCTTT. This encodes CAISAVGAEAFF.